The 14 T cell receptor beta chains presented below share a single source sample, sequenced in a study of T cell responses to AZD1222 COVID-19 vaccine. The repertoire was sequenced with immunoSEQ multiplex PCR; TCRdb's copy has only in-frame clones and lacks some. In the table there are 130,000 or so clones, around 84% of which are singletons. Sequenced here: peripheral blood, sampled on day 0 of AZD1222 vaccination. The receptors derive from an adult in good health.

The chain is built from TRBV27 and TRBJ1-5; the D is unclear. The V end was cut by 4 bases, the J end by 1 base, with 5 bases between. Germline CDR1 reads MNHEY; CDR2 reads SMNVEV (reference sequence). The CDR3 has 13 amino acids. This CDR3 reads CASSYGSNQPQHF. CDR3 sequence (DNA): TGTGCCAGCAGTTACGGGAGCAATCAGCCCCAGCATTTT.

V usage is TRBV7-9 and J usage is TRBJ1-3, with TRBD1 identical over 9 bases. The V and J ends lost 6 bases and 1 base, in that order; junction bases with no gene match: 1. Germline CDR1 SEHNR, CDR2 FQNEAQ (reference sequence). The CDR3 runs to 14 residues. DNA for the CDR3: TGTGCCAGCAGACAGGGGGCATCTGGAAACACCATATATTTT. Translated: CASRQGASGNTIYF.

This chain connects TRBV7-2 to TRBJ2-5; weak D call: TRBD2 (6 bases). Trimming took off 2 bases at V and 5 bases at J, with 15 bases between the two ends. The CDR3 runs 15 residues. Germline CDR1 SGHTA, CDR2 FQGNSA. CDR3 DNA sequence: TGTGCCAGCAGCTTATTTACGGGAGAGGTGGAGACCCAGTACTTC. Translated: CASSLFTGEVETQYF.

The CDR3 DNA is TGTGCCAGCAGTAGTCAGGGGGGACAGCCCCAGCATTTT. As protein: CASSSQGGQPQHF. The V gene is TRBV2, the J gene TRBJ1-5, with 7 bases fitting TRBD1. The germline V gene has CDR1 SNHLY and CDR2 FYNNEI. This CDR3 has 13 amino acids. The V segment lost 5 bases and the J segment 7 bases; nucleotides outside the gene matches: 5. Drawing the rest from reference TRBV2 and TRBJ1-5, the complete variable domain is EPEVTQTPSHQVTQMGQEVILRCVPISNHLYFYWYRQILGQKVEFLVSFYNNEISEKSEIFDDQFSVERPDGSNFTLKIRSTKLEDSAMYFCASSSQGGQPQHFGDGTRLSIL.

V and J are TRBV5-4 and TRBJ1-6, with a tentative D call TRBD1 (5 bases). CDR1 and CDR2 from the germline V gene are SGHNT and YYREEE (reference sequence). The CDR3 is 13 amino acids. Deletions cut 1 base from V and 14 bases from J, with 13 bases between. The CDR3 sequence is CASSLQSTGALHF. For the CDR3, the DNA is TGTGCCAGCAGCTTGCAGTCTACAGGCGCCCTCCACTTT.

V usage is TRBV5-1 and J usage is TRBJ1-3, with D unresolved. V dropped 4 bases and J dropped 5 bases, with 13 bases sitting between them. This CDR3 is 14 amino acids long. The V gene's germline CDR1 is SGHRS and CDR2 YFSETQ. The CDR3 DNA follows: TGCGCCAGCAGCCGAAGTGGCACCCGAAACACCATATATTTT. Protein sequence: CASSRSGTRNTIYF.

The rearrangement uses TRBV2 and TRBJ1-3; 7 nucleotides match TRBD1. This CDR3 contains 13 residues. V dropped 5 bases and J dropped 8; count of bases not matched to a gene: 6. Germline V CDR1 and CDR2: SNHLY, FYNNEI. The CDR3 spells CASSRQGGHTIYF. The CDR3, as DNA: TGTGCCAGCAGTAGACAGGGCGGACACACCATATATTTT.

Here the CDR3 DNA reads TGTGCCAGTAGGGAGCGGGCCAAGGATACGCAGTATTTT. Its translation is CASRERAKDTQYF. The gene calls are TRBV19 and TRBJ2-3, with D possibly matching TRBD2 (6 bases). V lost 6 bases, J lost 6 bases, and 13 bases lay in between. CDR3 length equals 13 residues. The germline CDR1 and CDR2 sequences are LNHDA and SQIVND (reference sequence).

CDR3 region: CASSLGQGRPGGYTF. Written as DNA, the CDR3 is TGCGCCAGCAGCCTTGGACAGGGCCGGCCGGGTGGCTACACCTTC. The V and J genes are TRBV4-3 and TRBJ1-2, with TRBD1 identical over 8 bases. Per germline, CDR1 LGHNA and CDR2 YSLEER. The junction had 11 bases not matched to a gene; V was cut back by 4 bases and J by 7 bases. The CDR3 loop spans 15 amino acids.

The chain uses TRBV30 and TRBJ2-3; a weak D match, TRBD2 (7 bases). Germline lookup yields CDR1 GTSNPN and CDR2 SVGIG (reference sequence). The CDR3 covers 15 residues. The CDR3 sequence is CAGVKGGGGTDTQYF. The CDR3 coding sequence is TGTGCTGGTGTTAAGGGAGGGGGTGGCACAGATACGCAGTATTTT. Based on the CDR3 plus reference TRBV30 and TRBJ2-3, the full variable domain is SQTIHQWPATLVQPVGSPLSLECTVEGTSNPNLYWYRQAAGRGLQLLFYSVGIGQISSEVPQNLSASRPQDRQFILSSKKLLLSDSGFYLCAGVKGGGGTDTQYFGPGTRLTVL.

The genes are TRBV28 and TRBJ1-1; no firm D call. This CDR3 is built from 15 residues. The germline CDR1 and CDR2 sequences are MDHEN and SYDVKM. Trimming stripped 6 bases from V and 0 bases from J, with 14 bases between. The CDR3 DNA is TGTGCCAGCAGGCTAACCGGACGGCTGAACACTGAAGCTTTCTTT. Protein: CASRLTGRLNTEAFF.

The V call is TRBV7-2, the J call TRBJ1-5, with 8 bases identical to TRBD1. Trimming removed 4 bases from V and 7 bases from J; junction bases left unmatched: 6. From germline, CDR1 is SGHTA and CDR2 FQGNSA. CDR3 size: 14 residues. The CDR3 coding sequence is TGTGCCAGCAGCTCGACAGGGGTAGGCCAGCCCCAGCATTTT. Translated: CASSSTGVGQPQHF.

The CDR3 is CASSPSKSGNTIYF. CDR3 nucleotide sequence: TGTGCCAGCAGTCCCTCAAAGTCTGGAAACACCATATATTTT. The J gene is TRBJ1-3, the V gene TRBV5-4; the D is unclear. This CDR3 is built from 14 residues. Germline V gene lookup returns CDR1 SGHNT and CDR2 YYREEE (reference sequence). V dropped 5 bases and J dropped 1 base, with 10 bases sitting between them.

The chain has TRBV7-6 and TRBJ1-5; perhaps TRBD1 as D (5 bases). Deletions cut 4 bases from V and 3 bases from J, with 22 bases between. CDR1 is SGHVS and CDR2 is FNYEAQ in the germline V gene. The CDR3 runs 18 residues. CDR3 coding DNA: TGTGCCAGCAGCTCACGAACTGATGGCAGGGCCTACAATCAGCCCCAGCATTTT. It specifies CASSSRTDGRAYNQPQHF.